The next 20 T cell receptor beta chains were all read from a single sample in a study of identical twins. TCRdb redid the calling of the 5' RACE reads with MiXCR, one entry per CDR3 protein. The sample lists hundreds of thousands of distinct CDR3 sequences, around 12% seen once, with around 1.5% in the top ten. These data are also associated with another study on yellow fever vaccine responses in identical twins.

Material: PBMCs. These receptors were obtained from a woman under 30 in good health.

This clonotype has only a few counts. The rearrangement links TRBV25-1 to TRBJ1-1; no firm D call. V dropped 7 bases and J dropped 3 bases, with 6 bases sitting between them. The germline V gene encodes CDR1 MGHDK and CDR2 SYGVNS. The CDR3 is 11 residues long. CDR3 in amino acids: CASTLYTEAFF. CDR3 sequence (DNA): TGTGCCAGCACCCTATACACTGAAGCTTTCTTT.

This clonotype was observed many times. The genes are TRBV6-5 and TRBJ2-1; tentative D call: TRBD2 (7 bases). Germline V gene data show CDR1 as MNHEY and CDR2 as SVGAGI. The CDR3 is 15 amino acids. The V and J ends lost 5 bases and 6 bases respectively, with 17 bases between them. The CDR3 nucleotides read TGTGCCAGCAGTGAGTCGAGCGGGACAATCAATGAGCAGTTCTTC. It is translated as CASSESSGTINEQFF.

V usage is TRBV11-1 and J usage is TRBJ2-3; 8 bases are a match to TRBD2. With 4 bases clipped from V and 0 bases from J, the junction kept 18 bases outside the gene matches. The germline V gene has CDR1 SGHAT and CDR2 FQDESV (reference sequence). CDR3 size: 20 residues. CDR3 in DNA: TGTGCCAGCAGCTCCCCACTGGGAGCGGGAGCGCCTTCTAGCACAGATACGCAGTATTTT. Translated: CASSSPLGAGAPSSTDTQYF.

Turning to this clonotype: An end of the junction differs from the germline gene, which may be a read error. The V gene is TRBV3-1, the J gene TRBJ2-1; 13 bases align to TRBD2. The CDR3 covers 18 residues. The germline V gene encodes CDR1 LGHDT and CDR2 YNNKEL (reference sequence). CDR3 sequence reads: CATSQAGLAGALYNEQFF. The CDR3 bases are TGTGCCACCAGCCAAGCTGGACTAGCGGGAGCTCTCTACAATGAGCAGTTCTTC.

This chain connects TRBV4-1 to TRBJ2-7; possible D gene TRBD2, 6 bases. Trimming shortened V by 5 bases and J by 2 bases, and 13 bases separated the two germline ends. There are 14 residues in the CDR3. The germline V gene encodes CDR1 MGHRA and CDR2 YSYEKL. The DNA for the CDR3 is TGCGCCAGCAGCGCGGGGTCCGAACCCTACGAGCAGTACGTC. Translation: CASSAGSEPYEQYV.

This clonotype was counted only a few times. J is TRBJ2-2 and V is TRBV7-3; TRBD2 matches 9 bases. V was pared by 7 bases and J by 6 bases, with 6 bases of the junction left unmatched. The V gene's germline CDR1 is SGHTA and CDR2 FQGTGA. The CDR3 consists of 14 residues. The CDR3 DNA reads as TGTGCCAGCAAGGGTAGCGGGAGTGCCGGGGAGCTGTTTTTT. Translated, it gives CASKGSGSAGELFF.

V gene TRBV19 combines with J gene TRBJ2-5; 8 positions agree with TRBD2. The germline V gene encodes CDR1 LNHDA and CDR2 SQIVND (reference sequence). V dropped 3 bases and J dropped 4; count of bases not matched to a gene: 7. CDR3 length: 15 residues. The CDR3 bases are TGTGCCAGTAGTATGTCAGCGGGAGTGGCAGAGACCCAGTACTTC. This sequence encodes CASSMSAGVAETQYF.

CDR3 in amino acids: CASSIDLSSYNEQFF. CDR3 in DNA: TGTGCCAGCAGTATTGATCTGAGCTCCTACAATGAGCAGTTCTTC. The chain uses TRBV27 and TRBJ2-1; no reliable D call. The CDR3 is 15 amino acids. The V gene lost 5 bases and the J gene lost 0 bases, with 11 bases spanning the gap. Germline lookup yields CDR1 MNHEY and CDR2 SMNVEV (reference sequence).

The chain employs TRBV27 and TRBJ2-1; D is unresolved. The CDR3 is made up of 13 amino acids. Looked up from germline, CDR1 is MNHEY and CDR2 is SMNVEV (reference sequence). The ends were cut back, 2 bases at V and 9 bases at J, with 11 bases in the middle. In nucleotides, the CDR3 is TGTGCCAGCAGTTTAGCGCGGTTCGGTGAGCAGTTCTTC. It codes for CASSLARFGEQFF.

This clonotype was found a few times. The chain is built from TRBV12-3 or TRBV12-4 and TRBJ2-1; TRBD1 aligns across 9 bases. V gave up 7 bases and J gave up 7 bases; unmatched junction bases: 8. This CDR3 has 14 residues. The CDR3 loop reads CASNLGTGLNEQFF. The CDR3 nucleotides read TGTGCCAGCAACTTAGGGACAGGGTTGAATGAGCAGTTCTTC.

V gene TRBV5-6 combines with J gene TRBJ2-7; TRBD2 might be the D (6 bases). The V gene's germline CDR1 is SGHDT and CDR2 YYEEEE. Deletions cut 4 bases from V and 4 bases from J, with 18 bases between. The CDR3 length is 15 residues. The CDR3 region is CASSPRPGTQYEQYF. In DNA, the CDR3 is TGTGCCAGCAGCCCCCGTCCGGGGACTCAGTACGAGCAGTACTTC.

This clonotype was observed a few times. Just one base apart from a much larger clone, this may be a read error. The gene calls are TRBV6-5 and TRBJ1-1; no firm D call. Germline V gene lookup returns CDR1 MNHEY and CDR2 SVGAGI. V was trimmed by 1 base and J by 1 base, leaving 4 bases between them. This CDR3 region has 13 residues. As DNA, the CDR3 is TGTGCCAGCAGTTACTGGGAGAACACTGAAGCTTTCTTT. It translates to CASSYWENTEAFF.

J is TRBJ2-1 and V is TRBV5-1; 7 nucleotides line up with TRBD1. Germline CDR1 and CDR2: SGHRS and YFSETQ. This CDR3 contains 15 residues. V lost 3 bases, J lost 5 bases, and 8 bases stayed unmatched. CDR3 coding DNA: TGCGCCAGCAGCTCATCAGGGGGTGGCCACAATGAGCAGTTCTTC. It translates to CASSSSGGGHNEQFF.

This clonotype was detected a few times. This chain uses TRBV10-3 with TRBJ2-5; 12 bases are a match to TRBD2. The CDR3 sequence is 15 residues long. Germline V gives CDR1 ENHRY, CDR2 SYGVKD. The V segment lost 10 bases and the J segment 4 bases; nucleotides outside the gene matches: 10. The CDR3 protein is CATTGLAGGRETQYF. CDR3 nucleotides: TGTGCCACGACCGGCCTAGCGGGGGGGCGAGAGACCCAGTACTTC.

This clonotype appeared many times. This sequence joins TRBV10-3 and TRBJ1-1; D might be TRBD1 (5 bases). The CDR3 has 14 amino acids. Between the trimmed V and J ends, which lost 3 bases and 0 bases, there was a span of 8 bases. The germline V gene has CDR1 ENHRY and CDR2 SYGVKD. For the CDR3, the DNA is TGTGCCATCAGTGATCCGACAGTGAACACTGAAGCTTTCTTT. Protein: CAISDPTVNTEAFF.

The chain joins TRBV20-1 to TRBJ1-1; D gene ambiguous. Germline lookup yields CDR1 DFQATT and CDR2 SNEGSKA (reference sequence). V shed 3 bases and J shed 7 bases, with 9 bases lying between them. CDR3 size: 11 residues. CDR3 coding DNA: TGCAGTGCTAGTGTTGTATATGAAGCTTTCTTT. Translated, it gives CSASVVYEAFF.

This clonotype was seen ten or more times. The chain recombines TRBV12-3 or TRBV12-4 with TRBJ2-3; D gene uncertain. This CDR3 contains 13 residues. V gave up 5 bases and J gave up 9 bases, with 15 bases separating them. CDR3 loop: CASSPRPVATQYF. The CDR3 nucleotides read TGTGCCAGCAGTCCCCGACCCGTCGCCACGCAGTATTTT.

CDR3 sequence reads: CASIPRNRQGVSSGDNVLTF. As DNA, the CDR3 is TGTGCCAGCATCCCCAGAAACCGACAGGGGGTATCCTCTGGGGATAACGTCCTGACTTTC. The J gene is TRBJ2-6, the V gene TRBV2; TRBD1 aligns across 9 bases. Germline CDR1 SNHLY, CDR2 FYNNEI. Trimming took 7 bases from V and 10 from J; bases not matched to a gene: 26. The CDR3 has 20 amino acids.

This clonotype was picked up many times. This rearrangement joins TRBV27 to TRBJ1-2, with D hard to call. The germline V gene encodes CDR1 MNHEY and CDR2 SMNVEV (reference sequence). The CDR3 totals 15 residues. Deletions cut 8 bases from V and 2 bases from J, with 18 bases between. The CDR3 bases are TGTGCCAGCGGATCCGACCGGGGAGCAAACTATGGCTACACCTTC. This codes for CASGSDRGANYGYTF.

This clonotype was counted between two and nine times. The J gene is TRBJ1-1, the V gene TRBV10-3; D is unclear. Germline lookup yields CDR1 ENHRY and CDR2 SYGVKD. V was trimmed by 6 bases and J by 1 base, leaving 9 bases between them. The CDR3 has 13 amino acids. Written as DNA, the CDR3 is TGTGCCATCAGGGTCTGGAGGAACACTGAAGCTTTCTTT. This sequence encodes CAIRVWRNTEAFF.